Following are 2 T cell receptor beta chains from one sample sequenced in a study of blood T cell repertoires in COVID-19. Clones were read by immunoSEQ multiplex PCR, and TCRdb kept only the in-frame ones, dropping some. The table has some 150,000 clones, 80% to 90% seen once. Sequencing was performed on peripheral blood. These receptor sequences come from a woman in her sixties with active COVID-19.

This clone occurred once. The chain uses TRBV11-2 and TRBJ2-2; TRBD2 agrees at 12 bases. This CDR3 comprises 13 residues. With V trimmed by 5 bases and J by 11 bases, 3 bases remained unmatched. Looked up from germline, CDR1 is SGHAT and CDR2 is FQNNGV. CDR3 nucleotides: TGTGCCAGCAGCCAGACTAGCGGGAGTGAGCTGTTTTTT. Translating it yields CASSQTSGSELFF.

The chain joins TRBV6-2 or TRBV6-3 to TRBJ1-5, with 8 positions matching TRBD1. CDR1 is MNHEY and CDR2 is SVGEGT in the germline V gene. The CDR3 sequence is 15 residues long. V gave up 5 bases and J gave up 4 bases; unmatched junction bases: 7. The CDR3 DNA reads TGTGCCAGCAGTACCCCAGGGGGCGCGAATCAGCCCCAGCATTTT. It translates to CASSTPGGANQPQHF.